The 29 T cell receptor beta chains below come from one sample, sequenced in a study of shared clonotypes between healthy human individuals. Produced via immunoSEQ multiplex PCR; TCRdb's table is partial and in-frame only. The sample carries 400,000 to 550,000 clones, less than 80% recorded once. Sequencing was carried out using PBMCs. The receptor source for this set is a woman aged 40 to 50 in good health. Some clones in this sample may be carry-over from other donors' samples.

The J gene is TRBJ2-2, the V gene TRBV5-5; 9 bases fit TRBD1. Germline CDR1 SGHKS, CDR2 YYEKEE (reference sequence). The CDR3 length is 16 residues. The V gene end was trimmed by 4 bases and the J gene end by 2 bases; junction bases not matched to a gene: 6. CDR3 sequence: CASSRGQGTNTGELFF. Written as DNA, the CDR3 is TGTGCCAGCAGCCGTGGACAGGGGACAAACACCGGGGAGCTGTTTTTT.

This clone was seen once. The chain is built from TRBV7-3 and TRBJ2-2, with TRBD2 matching over 8 bases. The germline V gene has CDR1 SGHTA and CDR2 FQGTGA. After removal of 7 bases from V and 8 bases from J, the junction contained 15 bases not matched to a gene. This CDR3 has 16 residues. The CDR3 is CASNPGLGAFGGELFF. The DNA for the CDR3 is TGTGCCAGCAACCCGGGACTAGGTGCTTTTGGAGGGGAGCTGTTTTTT.

The gene calls are TRBV2 and TRBJ2-3, with a weak D call TRBD2 (6 bases). The CDR3 has 13 amino acids. Germline CDR1 is SNHLY and CDR2 is FYNNEI. The V gene lost 6 bases and the J gene lost 5 bases, with 12 bases spanning the gap. The CDR3 DNA reads TGTGCCAGCAGGACGTTTAGCGGAGATACGCAGTATTTT. Translation: CASRTFSGDTQYF.

The chain carries TRBV6-4 and TRBJ2-2, with D possibly matching TRBD1 (5 bases). Germline V gene lookup returns CDR1 MRHNA and CDR2 SNTAGT. With 3 bases removed from V and 4 bases from J, the gap between germline ends came to 15 bases. This CDR3 is 16 amino acids long. CDR3 loop: CASSEGMGLPTGELFF. In nucleotides, the CDR3 is TGTGCCAGCAGTGAAGGGATGGGGCTACCCACCGGGGAGCTGTTTTTT.

V gene TRBV29-1 combines with J gene TRBJ1-5; TRBD1 might be the D (6 bases). The CDR3 consists of 12 residues. From germline, CDR1 is SQVTM and CDR2 ANQGSEA. The ends were cut back, 4 bases at V and 5 bases at J, with 9 bases in the middle. The CDR3 DNA is TGCAGCGTTGGCGGGGGCGATCAGCCCCAGCATTTT. Translation gives CSVGGGDQPQHF.

This clone was counted between two and nine times. The V and J genes are TRBV5-4 and TRBJ1-1; 7 positions match TRBD1. Germline V CDR1 and CDR2: SGHNT, YYREEE (reference sequence). The CDR3 has 15 residues. V trimming: 4 bases; J trimming: 0 bases; junction bases outside the gene matches: 6. This chain's CDR3 is CASSRTGVMNTEAFF. In nucleotides, the CDR3 is TGTGCCAGCAGCCGGACAGGAGTTATGAACACTGAAGCTTTCTTT. The variable domain in full, with the rest retrieved from reference TRBV5-4 and TRBJ1-1, is ETGVTQSPTHLIKTRGQQVTLRCSSQSGHNTVSWYQQALGQGPQFIFQYYREEENGRGNFPPRFSGLQFPNYSSELNVNALELDDSALYLCASSRTGVMNTEAFFGQGTRLTVV.

This clone has a single count. A much larger clone lies a single base off, so this may be a read error. Other nucleotide sequences from this sample produce the same CDR3. This rearrangement joins TRBV6-1 to TRBJ1-3; possible D gene TRBD1, 5 bases. Trimming pared 6 bases from V and 3 bases from J, leaving 15 bases between. CDR3 length equals 15 residues. Per the germline V gene, CDR1 is MNHNS and CDR2 is SASEGT. This CDR3 is CASRPIWGFGNTIYF. For the CDR3, the DNA is TGTGCCAGCAGACCCATATGGGGCTTTGGAAACACCATATATTTT.

The chain has TRBV28 and TRBJ1-2; 7 nucleotides align to TRBD1. This CDR3 has 13 amino acids. Germline V gene lookup returns CDR1 MDHEN and CDR2 SYDVKM. J gave up 3 bases and V 6 bases, and 4 bases lay outside the gene matches. CDR3 sequence: CASRQGGYYGYTF. The CDR3 DNA sequence: TGTGCCAGCAGGCAGGGGGGGTACTATGGCTACACCTTC.

V gene TRBV7-8 combines with J gene TRBJ2-1; 9 nucleotides line up with TRBD2. Germline V CDR1 and CDR2: SGHVS, FQNEAQ. The CDR3 is made up of 13 amino acids. Germline trimming cut 5 bases from V and 6 bases from J; bases unmatched to any gene: 2. For the CDR3, the DNA is TGTGCCAGCAGCACTAGCGGGTCCAATGAGCAGTTCTTC. Protein sequence: CASSTSGSNEQFF.

This rearrangement joins TRBV9 to TRBJ2-7; a possible D gene is TRBD1 (5 bases). The CDR3 length is 15 residues. Germline V CDR1 and CDR2: SGDLS, YYNGEE. V lost 3 bases, J lost 0 bases, and 13 bases lay in between. This CDR3 is CASSEGPYSSYEQYF. CDR3 nucleotide sequence: TGTGCCAGCAGCGAGGGGCCCTATAGCTCCTACGAGCAGTACTTC.

This CDR3 is CASSVLAGVTGELFF. In DNA form, the CDR3 reads TGTGCCAGCAGTGTACTAGCGGGAGTCACCGGGGAGCTGTTTTTT. The V gene is TRBV2, the J gene TRBJ2-2; 11 bases agree with TRBD2. In germline, CDR1 is SNHLY, CDR2 FYNNEI. The CDR3 totals 15 residues. V trimming: 4 bases; J trimming: 4 bases; junction bases outside the gene matches: 2.

This clone was recorded many times. The sample holds other DNA sequences that translate to the same CDR3. This sequence joins TRBV5-1 and TRBJ2-7, with 9 bases lining up with TRBD2. J lost 4 bases, V lost 1 base, and 15 bases had no gene match. The CDR3 covers 18 residues. CDR1 is SGHRS, CDR2 YFSETQ, per germline. CDR3 region: CASSLSGLAASASYEQYF. The DNA of the CDR3 is TGCGCCAGCAGCTTGTCGGGACTAGCTGCCTCGGCTTCTTACGAGCAGTACTTC.

This clone came up a few times. This sequence joins TRBV19 and TRBJ1-1; TRBD1 might be the D (5 bases). The V end lost 5 bases, the J end lost 6 bases, and 13 bases lay between the germline ends. This CDR3 region has 13 residues. Germline V lookup: CDR1 LNHDA, CDR2 SQIVND (reference sequence). The chain's CDR3 is CASSLRLGAEAFF. Written as DNA, the CDR3 is TGTGCCAGTAGTCTCCGCCTGGGGGCTGAAGCTTTCTTT.

J is TRBJ1-5 and V is TRBV19; D is ambiguous. V was cut by 7 bases and J by 5 bases, with 12 bases left in between. This CDR3 comprises 13 residues. Germline CDR1 LNHDA, CDR2 SQIVND (reference sequence). The CDR3 spells CASTPQSDQPQHF. Here the CDR3 DNA reads TGTGCCAGTACCCCACAAAGCGATCAGCCCCAGCATTTT.

The chain employs TRBV11-2 and TRBJ1-2; D unclear. Germline loops: CDR1 SGHAT, CDR2 FQNNGV. The CDR3 has 11 amino acids. V lost 7 bases and J lost 14, with 17 bases in between. CDR3 in amino acids: CASTRRPKVTF. DNA of the CDR3: TGTGCCAGCACCCGTAGACCTAAGGTTACCTTC.

The gene calls are TRBV7-9 and TRBJ1-2; D is unclear. Looked up from germline, CDR1 is SEHNR and CDR2 is FQNEAQ (reference sequence). The length of the CDR3 is 15 residues. The germline V and J ends were trimmed by 5 bases and 2 bases, with 15 bases remaining between them. This CDR3 reads CASSPLESSNYGYTF. Here the CDR3 DNA reads TGTGCCAGCAGCCCACTAGAATCTTCAAACTATGGCTACACCTTC.

The V call is TRBV2, the J call TRBJ1-2; D is possibly TRBD1 (6 bases). The germline CDR1 and CDR2 sequences are SNHLY and FYNNEI. This CDR3 is 12 amino acids long. Trimming left V 6 bases short and J 8 bases short, with 13 bases between. CDR3 nucleotides: TGTGCCAGCAGGGTGGCAGGGGACGGCTACACCTTC. As protein: CASRVAGDGYTF.

The chain joins TRBV10-3 to TRBJ2-7; D may match TRBD1 or TRBD2 (6 bases each). Germline V gene data show CDR1 as ENHRY and CDR2 as SYGVKD. There are 15 residues in the CDR3. V shed 3 bases and J shed 2 bases, with 14 bases lying between them. The DNA of the CDR3 is TGTGCCATCAGTGATAAGGGGGGCGGAACCTACGAGCAGTACTTC. Its protein product is CAISDKGGGTYEQYF.

J is TRBJ1-1 and V is TRBV5-4; no reliable D call. With 0 bases removed from V and 6 bases from J, the gap between germline ends came to 18 bases. There are 16 residues in the CDR3. Germline values: CDR1 SGHNT, CDR2 YYREEE (reference sequence). The CDR3 region is CASSLDFGRARPEAFF. In DNA form, the CDR3 reads TGTGCCAGCAGCTTGGATTTCGGTCGGGCAAGGCCTGAAGCTTTCTTT.

This chain joins TRBV30 and TRBJ2-7, with TRBD2 identical over 12 bases. There are 15 residues in the CDR3. The trim removed 1 base at V and 3 bases at J, leaving 4 bases unmatched. The V gene's germline CDR1 is GTSNPN and CDR2 SVGIG (reference sequence). The CDR3 nucleotides are TGTGCCTGGAGTGGCCCGACTAGCGGGAGCTACGAGCAGTACTTC. It translates to CAWSGPTSGSYEQYF. Combining the CDR3 with reference TRBV30 and TRBJ2-7 gives the whole variable domain SQTIHQWPATLVQPVGSPLSLECTVEGTSNPNLYWYRQAAGRGLQLLFYSVGIGQISSEVPQNLSASRPQDRQFILSSKKLLLSDSGFYLCAWSGPTSGSYEQYFGPGTRLTVT.

The chain recombines TRBV19 with TRBJ2-7, with D uncertain. With 2 bases removed from V and 6 bases from J, the gap between germline ends came to 14 bases. The CDR3 is 14 residues long. Germline V gives CDR1 LNHDA, CDR2 SQIVND (reference sequence). CDR3 amino acids: CASSIPDLSGEQYF. DNA of the CDR3: TGTGCCAGTAGTATACCGGACCTCTCGGGCGAGCAGTACTTC.

The chain carries TRBV11-1 and TRBJ2-5; D could derive from TRBD1 or TRBD2 (6 bases each). CDR1 is SGHAT, CDR2 FQDESV, per germline (reference sequence). Trimming removed 5 bases from V and 5 bases from J, with 15 bases in between. The CDR3 length is 14 residues. CDR3 DNA sequence: TGTGCCAGCAGCCTAGGGGGGAGATCGGAGACCCAGTACTTC. It translates to CASSLGGRSETQYF.

The chain combines TRBV11-3 with TRBJ2-3; TRBD2 agrees at 12 bases. CDR1 and CDR2 (germline): SGHNT, YENEEA. J was trimmed by 4 bases and V by 4 bases; bases with no gene match: 3. The CDR3 totals 15 residues. Here the CDR3 DNA reads TGTGCCAGCAGCTCGGGACTAGCGGGCCCAGATACGCAGTATTTT. This translates into CASSSGLAGPDTQYF.

This clone was detected once. V gene TRBV7-8 combines with J gene TRBJ2-7; D ambiguous. CDR1 and CDR2 from the germline V gene are SGHVS and FQNEAQ. V shed 5 bases and J shed 6 bases, with 11 bases lying between them. CDR3 length equals 12 residues. The CDR3 nucleotides are TGTGCCAGCAGCCGAGCCGACTCCGAGCAGTACTTC. It is translated as CASSRADSEQYF.

The table lists this clone with many counts. This chain uses TRBV18 with TRBJ2-1; 7 positions match TRBD2. The CDR3 contains 13 residues. V dropped 6 bases and J dropped 4; count of bases not matched to a gene: 3. CDR1 is KGHSH, CDR2 LQKENI, per germline. CDR3 bases: TGTGCCAGCTCGAGCGGGGAATACAATGAGCAGTTCTTC. Residues: CASSSGEYNEQFF.

This clone was seen at least ten times. The identical CDR3 is also encoded by other nucleotide sequences in the sample. The V call is TRBV30, the J call TRBJ2-5; weak D call: TRBD2 (5 bases). This CDR3 has 13 residues. V was pared by 2 bases and J by 1 base, with 8 bases between. Germline V lookup: CDR1 GTSNPN, CDR2 SVGIG (reference sequence). CDR3 protein: CAWSHRGQETQYF. The CDR3 DNA reads as TGTGCCTGGAGTCACCGGGGCCAAGAGACCCAGTACTTC.

The table lists this clone with a few counts. This chain joins TRBV5-4 and TRBJ2-1, with 8 bases aligning to TRBD2. Per the germline V gene, CDR1 is SGHNT and CDR2 is YYREEE (reference sequence). V lost 3 bases, J lost 10 bases, and 15 bases stayed unmatched. The CDR3 runs to 16 residues. The CDR3 reads CASSSLPGLVVNEQFF. The DNA of the CDR3 is TGTGCCAGCAGCTCCCTCCCGGGACTAGTGGTCAACGAGCAGTTCTTC. The variable domain in full, with the rest retrieved from reference TRBV5-4 and TRBJ2-1, is ETGVTQSPTHLIKTRGQQVTLRCSSQSGHNTVSWYQQALGQGPQFIFQYYREEENGRGNFPPRFSGLQFPNYSSELNVNALELDDSALYLCASSSLPGLVVNEQFFGPGTRLTVL.

V is TRBV10-1 and J is TRBJ2-7; D is unclear. The CDR3 is 14 amino acids. Trimming left V 0 bases short and J 0 bases short, with 6 bases between. Germline V gene sequence: CDR1 WNHNN, CDR2 SYGVQD (reference sequence). CDR3 DNA sequence: TGCGCCAGCAGTGAGTCGATGAGCTCCTACGAGCAGTACTTC. Translated, it gives CASSESMSSYEQYF.

The chain couples TRBV5-1 to TRBJ2-7, with no clear D. Germline V CDR1 and CDR2: SGHRS, YFSETQ. The CDR3 consists of 14 residues. V was trimmed by 2 bases and J by 7 bases, leaving 16 bases between them. The CDR3 nucleotides are TGCGCCAGCAGCTTAGCACTCACAATTGGTGAGCAGTACTTC. This translates into CASSLALTIGEQYF.